The clone carrying this T cell receptor (beta chain) was seen a few times. Its antigen is currently unknown. The TCRbeta library incorporated unique molecular identifiers. TCRdb fed the PCR reads into MiXCR, producing one record per CDR3 protein. The sample yields fewer than 700,000 distinct CDR3 sequences, roughly 13% seen once. This sample was included in a study of T-cell reconstitution after alpha-beta-depleted transplantation in children. Study-level results: It was newly produced T cells that mostly accounted for T-cell counts and diversity one year after transplant.

This CDR3 region has 14 residues. Trimming pared 2 bases from V and 5 bases from J, leaving 13 bases between. Germline V lookup: CDR1 GTSNPN, CDR2 SVGIG (reference sequence). This sequence was found in a male patient aged 10-17 years who had a stem cell transplant for acute myeloid leukemia, so the T cells may come from the graft donor. The specimen comprised PBMCs, mostly from graft donor cells, sampled 360 days after TCRalphabeta/CD19-depleted stem cell transplant. V is TRBV30 and J is TRBJ2-1; weak D call: TRBD1 (5 bases). CDR3 coding DNA: TGTGCCTGGAGTAGGTCGTTAGGGGACAATGAGCAGTTCTTC. Translated, it gives CAWSRSLGDNEQFF.